This TCR beta chain appears in the sequencing data of a study of T cell responses to AZD1222 COVID-19 vaccine. Concerning this clone: Its antigen is not known.

The V gene lost 5 bases and the J gene lost 4 bases, with 15 bases spanning the gap. The V gene's germline CDR1 is SGHTA and CDR2 FQGTGA. The CDR3 sequence is 14 residues long. Study-wide points: There were mostly white British donors and more females than males, and clonal diversity was possibly underestimated. Across the whole spike, CD4 TCRs peaked at regions 160-218 and 743-854. When two AZD1222 doses had been given, Spike-specific TCR breadth and depth rose. The peak T cell response came first, and repertoires were sampled only after it.

Sequencing was performed with immunoSEQ multiplex PCR; in TCRdb, only in-frame clones are kept and a portion is missing. The table shows 110,000 to 150,000 clones, with 75% to 90% occurring only once. The chain uses TRBV7-3 and TRBJ2-7; no firm D call. Material: peripheral blood, obtained on day 0 of AZD1222 vaccination. This clonotype originated in an adult in good health. CDR3 in amino acids: CASSLPSGGYEQYF. DNA of the CDR3: TGTGCCAGCAGCCTCCCCTCCGGTGGTTACGAGCAGTACTTC.